The sequence of this T cell receptor (beta chain) was determined in a study of T cells in Graves' hyperthyroidism and ophthalmopathy. On the study more broadly: Peripheral blood was drawn at first diagnosis, prior to all treatment. Findings and limits, study-wide: Ophthalmopathy and stable hyperthyroidism were separated by a 13 V-J model. Blood held most thyroid clonotypes expanded above 0.001 frequency.

Patients affected by ophthalmopathy presented a Clinical Activity Score of at least 3, a NOSPECS grade of at least 4, and disease duration below 3 months. This clonotype was recorded many times. The antigen is undetermined. The TCR beta CDR3 regions underwent amplification using RNA transcripts as the source. When the TCR CDR3 underwent first-round RT-PCR, the HTBI primer set was used. TCRdb ran MiXCR on the multiplex PCR reads and lists one entry per CDR3 protein. The sample has 500,000 to 650,000 distinct CDR3 sequences; under 20% are singletons. The CDR3 is made up of 15 amino acids. The V segment lost 5 bases and the J segment 6 bases; nucleotides outside the gene matches: 7. CDR1 is SGHAT, CDR2 FQDESV, per germline (reference sequence).

The sample consisted of blood. The receptor's source is a woman aged 18-30 years with Graves' ophthalmopathy. The chain recombines TRBV11-1 with TRBJ2-2, with 9 positions matching TRBD2. In DNA, the CDR3 is TGTGCCAGCAGCGCGGGACTAGCATCGCCCGGGGAGCTGTTTTTT. Protein sequence: CASSAGLASPGELFF.